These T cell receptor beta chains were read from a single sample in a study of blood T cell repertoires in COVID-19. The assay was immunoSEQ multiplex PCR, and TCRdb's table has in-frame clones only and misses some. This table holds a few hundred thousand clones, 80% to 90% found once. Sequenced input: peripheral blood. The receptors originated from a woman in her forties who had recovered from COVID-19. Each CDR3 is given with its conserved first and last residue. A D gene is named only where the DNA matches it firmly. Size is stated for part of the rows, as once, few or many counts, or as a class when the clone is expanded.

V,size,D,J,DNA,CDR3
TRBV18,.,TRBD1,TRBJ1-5,TGTGCCAGCTCACCACGGACAGGGGGCAATCAGCCCCAGCATTTT,CASSPRTGGNQPQHF
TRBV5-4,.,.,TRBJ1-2,TGTGCCAGCAGCTCTAAGACAGGAGCTAACTATGGCTACACCTTC,CASSSKTGANYGYTF
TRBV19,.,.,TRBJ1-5,TGTGCCAGTAGTAGCCCCCCGACACATCAGCCCCAGCATTTT,CASSSPPTHQPQHF
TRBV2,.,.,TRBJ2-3,TGTGCCAGGGGGACAAGGGATAGCACAGATACGCAGTATTTT,CARGTRDSTDTQYF
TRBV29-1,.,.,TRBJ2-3,TGCAGCGTTGCGGGGTTTGCGGAAGATACGCAGTATTTT,CSVAGFAEDTQYF
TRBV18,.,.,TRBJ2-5,TGTGCCAGCTCACAGCGAACTATACAGGGTGGAGAGACCCAGTACTTC,CASSQRTIQGGETQYF
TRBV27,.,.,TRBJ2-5,TGTGCCAGCAGTTTATCGAGTTATTTATCAGAGACCCAGTACTTC,CASSLSSYLSETQYF
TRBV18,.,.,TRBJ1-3,TGTGCCAGCTCACCGACAGAAGACTCTGGAAACACCATATATTTT,CASSPTEDSGNTIYF
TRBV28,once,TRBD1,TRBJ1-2,TGTGCCAGCTCGGTCGGACAGGGATATGGCTACACCTTC,CASSVGQGYGYTF
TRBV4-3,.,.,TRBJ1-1,TGCGCCAGCAGCCGGACGACAGGGAACACTGAAGCTTTCTTT,CASSRTTGNTEAFF
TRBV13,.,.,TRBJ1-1,TGTGCCAGCAGCCCGATCGAAGGTGGAGGTAGAACTGAAGCTTTCTTT,CASSPIEGGGRTEAFF
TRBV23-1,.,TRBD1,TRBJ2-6,TGCGCCAGCAGTCAATCGACGGACAGGTCTGGGGCCAACGTCCTGACTTTC,CASSQSTDRSGANVLTF
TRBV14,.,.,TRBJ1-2,TGTGCCAGCAGCCAAGGGGCCAGGATCATCCGGGGCTACACCTTC,CASSQGARIIRGYTF
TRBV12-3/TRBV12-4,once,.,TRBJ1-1,TGTGCCAGCAGATCATACAGTGAAGCTTTCTTT,CASRSYSEAFF
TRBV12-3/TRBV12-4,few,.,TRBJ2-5,TGTGCCAGCAGCTCGCAGGCGACCCAGTACTTC,CASSSQATQYF
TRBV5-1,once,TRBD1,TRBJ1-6,TGCGCCAGCAGCTTGACAGGGGCTTCACCCCTCCACTTT,CASSLTGASPLHF
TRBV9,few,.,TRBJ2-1,TGTGCCAGCAGTAGCGGACCTGAGCAGTTCTTC,CASSSGPEQFF
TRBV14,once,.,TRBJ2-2,TGTGCCAGCAGCCAAGCCCAATCAGGGGGGCAAGGCACCGGGGAGCTGTTTTTT,CASSQAQSGGQGTGELFF
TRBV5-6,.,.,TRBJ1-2,TGTGCCAGCAGCTCCGGACAAGAGTTTAACTATGGCTACACCTTC,CASSSGQEFNYGYTF
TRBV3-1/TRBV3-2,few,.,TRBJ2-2,TGTGCCAGCAGCCGACGAGGCACCGGGGAGCTGTTTTTT,CASSRRGTGELFF
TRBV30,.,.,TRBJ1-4,TGTGCCTGGACGAGGACAGATAGTAATGAAAAACTGTTTTTT,CAWTRTDSNEKLFF
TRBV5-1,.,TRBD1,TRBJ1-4,TGCGCCAGCAGCTCCACGACAGGGAATGAAAAACTGTTTTTT,CASSSTTGNEKLFF
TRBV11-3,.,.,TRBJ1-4,TGTGCCAGCAGCTTAGTCGGGACACGGGAAAAACTGTTTTTT,CASSLVGTREKLFF
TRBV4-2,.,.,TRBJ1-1,TGTGCCAGCAGCCAAGATAGGGGATTCAGGGAAAGGGACACTGAAGCTTTCTTT,CASSQDRGFRERDTEAFF
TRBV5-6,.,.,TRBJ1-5,TGTGCCAGCAGCCAACAGGGCAAGCCCCAGCATTTT,CASSQQGKPQHF
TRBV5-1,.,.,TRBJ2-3,TGCGCCAGCAGCGAAGGGACTTACACAGATACGCAGTATTTT,CASSEGTYTDTQYF
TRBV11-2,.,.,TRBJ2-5,TGTGCCAGCAGCTTAGGTTTCCCACAAGAGACCCAGTACTTC,CASSLGFPQETQYF
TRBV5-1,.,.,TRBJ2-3,TGCGCCAGCAGCCGGGGGGCGGGGGTCACAGATACGCAGTATTTT,CASSRGAGVTDTQYF
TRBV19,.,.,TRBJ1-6,TGTGCCAGTAGTCCGACAGGATCAAATTCACCCCTCCACTTT,CASSPTGSNSPLHF
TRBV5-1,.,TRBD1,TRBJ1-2,TGCGCCAGCAGCCCGGGGACAGGGGATGGCTACACCTTC,CASSPGTGDGYTF
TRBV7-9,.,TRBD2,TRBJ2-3,TGTGCCAGCAGCTTAGCGCTCGCGGGGGGTAAGACAGATACGCAGTATTTT,CASSLALAGGKTDTQYF
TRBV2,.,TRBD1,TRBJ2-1,TGTGCCAGCATCGGACAGGTCAAGGGGGAAGGGCAGTTCTTC,CASIGQVKGEGQFF
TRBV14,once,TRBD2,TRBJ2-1,TGTGCCAGCAGCCTCGGGGGGGTGGGTCTTGAGCAGTTCTTC,CASSLGGVGLEQFF
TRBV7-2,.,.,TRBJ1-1,TGTGCCAGCAGACGAGGCGGCAGGAACACTGAAGCTTTCTTT,CASRRGGRNTEAFF
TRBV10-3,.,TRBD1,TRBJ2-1,TGTGCCATCAGTGAGTATGGGACAGGGGTAAATGAGCAGTTCTTC,CAISEYGTGVNEQFF
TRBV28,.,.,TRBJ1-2,TGTGCCAGCCGCATGAACAATATTTACTATGGCTACACCTTC,CASRMNNIYYGYTF
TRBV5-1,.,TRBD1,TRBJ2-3,TGCGCCAGCAGCTTGGTGTCAGGGGGAATTGATACGCAGTATTTT,CASSLVSGGIDTQYF
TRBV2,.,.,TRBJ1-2,TGTGCCAGCAGTGAGTCGGCCAGGGCTATCTATGGCTACACCTTC,CASSESARAIYGYTF
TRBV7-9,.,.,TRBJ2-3,TGTGCCAGCAGCCAGGATACCACAGATACGCAGTATTTT,CASSQDTTDTQYF
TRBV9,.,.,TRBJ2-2,TGTGCCAGCAGCGCCACACAAAGGACAGTGGCCACCGGGGAGCTGTTTTTT,CASSATQRTVATGELFF
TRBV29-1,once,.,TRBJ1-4,TGCAGCGTTGGTAACACTGAAAAACTGTTTTTT,CSVGNTEKLFF
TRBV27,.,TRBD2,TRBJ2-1,TGTGCCAGCAGTTTATGGGCTAGCGGGGGGGCCTACAATGAGCAGTTCTTC,CASSLWASGGAYNEQFF
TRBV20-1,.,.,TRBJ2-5,TGCAGTGCTAGTGAAACTTCTAAAGAGACCCAGTACTTC,CSASETSKETQYF
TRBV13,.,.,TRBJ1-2,TGTGCCAGCAGCTCCACCCCCGACGGGAACTATGGCTACACCTTC,CASSSTPDGNYGYTF
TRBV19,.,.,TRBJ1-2,TGTGCCAGTAGTATAGTTTACCGCGCTAACTATGGCTACACCTTC,CASSIVYRANYGYTF
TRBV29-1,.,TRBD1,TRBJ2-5,TGCAGCGCCCGGACAGGGGTCGAGACCCAGTACTTC,CSARTGVETQYF
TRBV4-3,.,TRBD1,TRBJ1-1,TGCGCCAGCAGCCAACTGGCGACAGGGGGCACTGAAGCTTTCTTT,CASSQLATGGTEAFF
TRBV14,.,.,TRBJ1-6,TGTGCCAGCAGCCAAGTCAGGGTTGGGAATTCACCCCTCCACTTT,CASSQVRVGNSPLHF
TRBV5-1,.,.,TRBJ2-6,TGCGCCAGCAGCTCAGGGGTTGGGGCCAACGTCCTGACTTTC,CASSSGVGANVLTF
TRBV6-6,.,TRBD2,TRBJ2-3,TGTGCCAGCAGAGATAGCGGGGGGCTCACAGATACGCAGTATTTT,CASRDSGGLTDTQYF
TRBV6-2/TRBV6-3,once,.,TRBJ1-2,TGTGCCAGCAGTACCAGGATGACCGGCTACACCTTC,CASSTRMTGYTF
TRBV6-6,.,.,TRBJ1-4,TGTGCCAGCAACGTCGGAGGGTCATCTAATGAAAAACTGTTTTTT,CASNVGGSSNEKLFF
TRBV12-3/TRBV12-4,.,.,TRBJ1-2,TGTGCCAGCAGTGCCGAGATCTACTATGGCTACACCTTC,CASSAEIYYGYTF
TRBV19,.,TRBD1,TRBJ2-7,TGTGCCAGTAGTATAGGAGGGACAGGGTACGAGCAGTACTTC,CASSIGGTGYEQYF
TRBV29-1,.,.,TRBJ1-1,TGCAGCGTTTACGGACAGTCAAACACTGAAGCTTTCTTT,CSVYGQSNTEAFF